This T cell receptor beta chain originates from a study of cytomegalovirus exposure and HLA in healthy donors. Background on the study: In a later analysis, the 130 or so validation repertoires were reported to have used the same platform as the 600 to 800 first-cohort repertoires. Study-wide findings and caveats: Confirmation in vitro established that a few CMV-associated chains were specific for CMV antigens. The study designated roughly 150 TCR beta chains cytomegalovirus-associated.

This CDR3 spans 16 amino acids. Per germline, CDR1 LGHNA and CDR2 YNFKEQ. Deletions cut 1 base from V and 7 bases from J, with 16 bases between. Some clones are missing from TCRdb's copy, which holds only in-frame ones; the method was immunoSEQ multiplex PCR. The sample contains around 250,000 clones, 90% of which appear only once. Only one count was recorded for this clone. The antigen remains undetermined. The material sequenced was PBMCs. J is TRBJ1-4 and V is TRBV4-2, with D maybe TRBD1 (5 bases). The source is a woman between 18 and 30 years old in good health and CMV-seronegative. The CDR3 reads CASSQGLRGGSEKLFF. CDR3 coding DNA: TGTGCCAGCAGCCAAGGATTGAGGGGAGGCAGTGAAAAACTGTTTTTT.